What follows is one TCR beta chain and its context. What it binds is unknown. CDR3 length: 14 residues. In germline, CDR1 is MGHRA, CDR2 YSYEKL. V lost 4 bases and J 5 bases, leaving 14 bases between the germline ends. This sample is part of a study of OX40 agonist ivuxolimab in advanced cancers. Clones were read by immunoSEQ multiplex PCR, and TCRdb kept only the in-frame ones, dropping some. The repertoire consists of about 80,000 clones, with 90% to 95% occurring once and the leading ten covering approximately 4.8%. Study results and caveats: Dosing at 0.1 to 3.0 mg/kg was accompanied by clonal expansion of CD4+ and CD8+ blood T cells by week 6.

V and J are TRBV4-1 and TRBJ1-2; perhaps TRBD1 as D (6 bases). Sequenced here: CD4+ or CD8+ T cells sorted from blood, sampled in a trial of the OX40 agonist ivuxolimab. This receptor was obtained from an adult with an advanced solid tumor such as melanoma, head and neck, liver or kidney cancer. The CDR3 sequence: CASSPTQGRYGYTF. The CDR3 DNA sequence: TGCGCCAGCAGCCCCACTCAGGGGAGGTATGGCTACACCTTC.